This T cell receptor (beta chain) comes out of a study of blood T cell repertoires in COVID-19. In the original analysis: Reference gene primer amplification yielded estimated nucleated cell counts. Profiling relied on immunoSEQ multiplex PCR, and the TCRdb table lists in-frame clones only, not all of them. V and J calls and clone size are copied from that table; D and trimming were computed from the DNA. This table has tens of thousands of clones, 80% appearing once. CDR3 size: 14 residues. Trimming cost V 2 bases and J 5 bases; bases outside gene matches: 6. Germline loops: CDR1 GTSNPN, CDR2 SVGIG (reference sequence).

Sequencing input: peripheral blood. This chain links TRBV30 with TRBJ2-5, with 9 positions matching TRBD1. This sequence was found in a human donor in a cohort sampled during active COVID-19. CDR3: CAWSPTGGRETQYF. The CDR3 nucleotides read TGTGCCTGGAGTCCTACAGGGGGCAGGGAGACCCAGTACTTC.